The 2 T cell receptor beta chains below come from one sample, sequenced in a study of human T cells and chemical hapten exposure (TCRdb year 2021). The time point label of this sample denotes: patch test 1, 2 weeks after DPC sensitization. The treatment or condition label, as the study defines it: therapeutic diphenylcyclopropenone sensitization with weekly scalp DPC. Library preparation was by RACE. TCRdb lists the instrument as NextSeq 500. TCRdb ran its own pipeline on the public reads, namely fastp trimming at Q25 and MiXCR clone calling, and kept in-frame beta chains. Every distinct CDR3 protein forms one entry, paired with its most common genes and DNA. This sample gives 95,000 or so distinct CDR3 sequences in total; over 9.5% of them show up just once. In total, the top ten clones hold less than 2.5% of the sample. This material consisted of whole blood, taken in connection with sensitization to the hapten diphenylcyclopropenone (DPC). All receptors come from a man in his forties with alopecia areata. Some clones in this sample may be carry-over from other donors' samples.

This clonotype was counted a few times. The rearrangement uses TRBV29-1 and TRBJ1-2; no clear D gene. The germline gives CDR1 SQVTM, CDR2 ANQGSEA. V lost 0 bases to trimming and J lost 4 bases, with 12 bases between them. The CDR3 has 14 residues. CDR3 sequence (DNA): TGCAGCGTTGAAGACCCGTTTGAGGGCTATGGCTACACCTTC. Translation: CSVEDPFEGYGYTF.

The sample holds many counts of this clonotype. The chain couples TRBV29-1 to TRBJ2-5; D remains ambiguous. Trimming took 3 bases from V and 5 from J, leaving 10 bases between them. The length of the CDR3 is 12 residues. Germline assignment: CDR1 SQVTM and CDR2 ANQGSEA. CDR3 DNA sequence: TGCAGCGTTGACCTTCAAGCGGAGACCCAGTACTTC. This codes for CSVDLQAETQYF.